These 26 T cell receptor beta chains came from one sample sequenced in a study of response to subunit inactivated influenza vaccine. TCRdb passed the RT-PCR reads through MiXCR, listing each CDR3 protein once. This table has roughly 630,000 distinct CDR3 sequences, 11% to 15% appearing once. Sequencing was performed on PBMCs from blood, taken approximately 15 days before vaccination. These receptors originate from a man aged 50-60 years who received an inactivated influenza vaccine.

The gene calls are TRBV5-1 and TRBJ2-6, with D possibly TRBD2 on 6 matching bases. The CDR3 is made up of 16 amino acids. The germline V and J ends were trimmed by 4 bases and 3 bases, with 14 bases remaining between them. CDR1 and CDR2 from the germline V gene are SGHRS and YFSETQ. The CDR3 loop is CASSEGTAIGANVLTF. The CDR3 nucleotides are TGCGCCAGCAGCGAGGGGACTGCCATTGGGGCCAACGTCCTGACTTTC.

The CDR3: CASSQAGAGEQFF. The CDR3 coding sequence is TGTGCCAGCAGCCAAGCAGGGGCGGGTGAGCAGTTCTTC. The chain has TRBV3-1 and TRBJ2-1; weak D call: TRBD1 (6 bases). Germline loops: CDR1 LGHDT, CDR2 YNNKEL (reference sequence). The CDR3 loop spans 13 amino acids. The ends were cut back, 1 base at V and 9 bases at J, with 10 bases in the middle.

This clonotype was seen more than once but under ten times. The chain recombines TRBV5-5 with TRBJ2-1; 7 positions match TRBD1. This CDR3 has 14 amino acids. V trimming: 4 bases; J trimming: 9 bases; junction bases outside the gene matches: 10. Germline assignment: CDR1 SGHKS and CDR2 YYEKEE (reference sequence). Written as DNA, the CDR3 is TGTGCCAGCAGCCTAGAATGGACAGGTAGTGAGCAGTTCTTC. Residues: CASSLEWTGSEQFF.

Many counts were recorded for this clonotype. The chain has TRBV2 and TRBJ2-1; perhaps TRBD2 as D (6 bases). Germline V gene data show CDR1 as SNHLY and CDR2 as FYNNEI. Trimming left V 7 bases short and J 0 bases short, with 13 bases between. The CDR3 has 15 amino acids. The CDR3 here is CASNRRVRSYNEQFF. CDR3 coding DNA: TGTGCCAGCAACCGGAGGGTCCGCTCCTACAATGAGCAGTTCTTC.

V usage is TRBV6-5 and J usage is TRBJ1-4, with a weak D call TRBD1 (5 bases). The CDR3 sequence is 14 residues long. In germline, CDR1 is MNHEY, CDR2 SVGAGI. The germline V and J ends were trimmed by 4 bases and 8 bases, with 14 bases remaining between them. The CDR3 region has the DNA TGTGCCAGCAGTTTTCAGGGTGATAAGGAAAAACTGTTTTTT. As protein: CASSFQGDKEKLFF.

This clonotype was observed many times. The rearrangement uses TRBV4-2 and TRBJ1-4; D ambiguous. Germline V CDR1 and CDR2: LGHNA, YNFKEQ. The V gene lost 0 bases and the J gene lost 4 bases, with 9 bases spanning the gap. This CDR3 has 15 amino acids. The CDR3 bases are TGTGCCAGCAGCCAAGAACGGAACCTTAATGAAAAACTGTTTTTT. Its translation is CASSQERNLNEKLFF.

The rearrangement uses TRBV5-1 and TRBJ2-1, with 9 bases lining up with TRBD2. The CDR3 length is 17 residues. Germline CDR1 and CDR2: SGHRS and YFSETQ. Trimming at V came to 0 bases and at J to 8 bases, leaving 12 bases not matched to a gene. The DNA of the CDR3 is TGCGCCAGCAGCTTGGGGGGCACTGGGACTAGCATCCATGAGCAGTTCTTC. Translated, it gives CASSLGGTGTSIHEQFF.

This clonotype was picked up many times. This chain uses TRBV12-3 or TRBV12-4 with TRBJ1-6; TRBD1 aligns across 10 bases. This CDR3 region has 14 residues. V lost 1 base, J lost 9 bases, and 0 bases stayed unmatched. In nucleotides, the CDR3 is TGTGCCAGCAGTTTAGGGACAGGGGGTTCACCCCTCCACTTT. Amino acid sequence: CASSLGTGGSPLHF.

The chain uses TRBV7-9 and TRBJ1-1, with D hard to call. Per the germline V gene, CDR1 is SEHNR and CDR2 is FQNEAQ (reference sequence). Trimming removed 5 bases at V and 4 bases at J, with 17 bases between. The CDR3 is 15 residues long. The CDR3 region has the DNA TGTGCCAGCAGCCCGACCTTGACTAGTAGCACTGAAGCTTTCTTT. The encoded protein is CASSPTLTSSTEAFF.

The chain has TRBV20-1 and TRBJ2-1, with 8 bases matching TRBD2. Germline V gene sequence: CDR1 DFQATT, CDR2 SNEGSKA (reference sequence). The ends lost 2 bases at V and 7 bases at J; junction bases unmatched: 7. The length of the CDR3 is 14 residues. The CDR3 protein is CSARIGGRWNEQFF. CDR3 nucleotides: TGCAGTGCTAGAATTGGCGGGAGGTGGAATGAGCAGTTCTTC.

This chain links TRBV9 with TRBJ1-6, with 9 positions matching TRBD1. This CDR3 has 15 amino acids. Trimming at V came to 0 bases and at J to 7 bases, leaving 2 bases not matched to a gene. Per the germline V gene, CDR1 is SGDLS and CDR2 is YYNGEE. The CDR3, as DNA: TGTGCCAGCAGCGTAGACGGGACAGGGAATTCACCCCTCCACTTT. It is translated as CASSVDGTGNSPLHF.

V and J are TRBV2 and TRBJ1-2; D may be TRBD1 (5 bases). The V end was cut by 4 bases, the J end by 0 bases, with 15 bases between. CDR3 length: 16 amino acids. CDR1 is SNHLY and CDR2 is FYNNEI in the germline V gene. The CDR3 nucleotides are TGTGCCAGCAGTGGCCCGGGACCGAGTTCTAACTATGGCTACACCTTC. This gives the protein CASSGPGPSSNYGYTF.

The table lists this clonotype with a count of one. One end of the junction is discordant with germline, which a read error may explain. This rearrangement joins TRBV11-1 to TRBJ2-7; D unclear. The germline gives CDR1 SGHAT, CDR2 FQDESV (reference sequence). The CDR3 covers 14 residues. The CDR3 loop reads CASSLPGGNYELYF. CDR3 coding DNA: TGTGCCAGCAGCTTACCCGGCGGAAACTACGAGCTGTACTTC.

The chain's CDR3 is CSAASGGSYEQYF. The CDR3 DNA is TGCAGTGCTGCGAGCGGCGGTTCCTACGAGCAGTACTTC. The chain carries TRBV20-1 and TRBJ2-7, with TRBD2 as a possible D gene (5 bases). The CDR3 length is 13 residues. Germline CDR1 is DFQATT and CDR2 is SNEGSKA (reference sequence). The V end lost 5 bases, the J end lost 1 base, and 12 bases lay between the germline ends.

This clonotype was recorded at least ten times. The chain combines TRBV28 with TRBJ2-7, with a weak D call TRBD2 (5 bases). Trimming removed 3 bases from V and 7 bases from J, with 16 bases in between. The germline CDR1 and CDR2 sequences are MDHEN and SYDVKM. CDR3 size: 14 residues. Here the CDR3 reads CASSLTGQRSEQYF. DNA of the CDR3: TGTGCCAGCAGTTTGACTGGGCAGCGGTCAGAGCAGTACTTC. Full variable domain (rest looked up from reference TRBV28 and TRBJ2-7): DVKVTQSSRYLVKRTGEKVFLECVQDMDHENMFWYRQDPGLGLRLIYFSYDVKMKEKGDIPEGYSVSREKKERFSLILESASTNQTSMYLCASSLTGQRSEQYFGPGTRLTVT.

V and J are TRBV7-9 and TRBJ2-3; D might be TRBD2 (5 bases). V lost 4 bases and J lost 6, with 11 bases in between. Per the germline V gene, CDR1 is SEHNR and CDR2 is FQNEAQ (reference sequence). The CDR3 extends over 13 amino acids. CDR3 residues: CASSSRPGDTQYF. CDR3 coding DNA: TGTGCCAGCAGCTCCCGGCCGGGGGATACGCAGTATTTT.

Only a few counts were recorded for this clonotype. The gene calls are TRBV18 and TRBJ2-2; 7 positions match TRBD2. Germline lookup yields CDR1 KGHSH and CDR2 LQKENI. The CDR3 sequence is 15 residues long. Unmatched junction bases numbered 4, after V lost 2 bases and J lost 4 bases. The CDR3 loop reads CASSPVTSTTGELFF. The DNA for the CDR3 is TGTGCCAGCTCACCAGTGACTAGCACCACCGGGGAGCTGTTTTTT.

The gene calls are TRBV15 and TRBJ2-1; D not certain. V gave up 5 bases and J gave up 5 bases, with 10 bases separating them. CDR1 is LNHNV and CDR2 is YYDKDF in the germline V gene (reference sequence). This CDR3 is 13 amino acids long. The DNA of the CDR3 is TGTGCCACCAGCCCCACCAGGAACAATGAGCAGTTCTTC. Translated: CATSPTRNNEQFF.

V gene TRBV7-9 combines with J gene TRBJ2-7; possibly TRBD1 for D (5 bases). CDR3 length: 13 amino acids. V dropped 4 bases and J dropped 7 bases, with 14 bases sitting between them. CDR1 and CDR2 from the germline V gene are SEHNR and FQNEAQ (reference sequence). CDR3 nucleotides: TGTGCCAGCAGCTCTACGACAGACTGGGAGCAGTACTTC. This encodes CASSSTTDWEQYF.

CDR3 bases: TGCGCCAGCAGCGCCATAGCGGGAGGGCAGGAGACCCAGTACTTC. This sequence encodes CASSAIAGGQETQYF. The chain joins TRBV5-1 to TRBJ2-5, with 11 bases matching TRBD2. Germline loops: CDR1 SGHRS, CDR2 YFSETQ. The CDR3 loop spans 15 amino acids. V gave up 4 bases and J gave up 5 bases; unmatched junction bases: 7.

This clonotype came up many times. The V call is TRBV20-1, the J call TRBJ1-1; 7 positions agree with TRBD1. Losses at the gene ends were 5 bases for V and 0 bases for J; bases not matched to a gene: 6. This CDR3 comprises 14 residues. The germline gives CDR1 DFQATT, CDR2 SNEGSKA (reference sequence). CDR3: CSAPRTGLNTEAFF. In nucleotides, the CDR3 is TGCAGTGCTCCCCGGACAGGTTTGAACACTGAAGCTTTCTTT.

This clonotype has more than one count but fewer than ten. This chain joins TRBV12-3 or TRBV12-4 and TRBJ2-6; no clear D. The CDR3 has 16 amino acids. The V and J ends lost 2 bases and 2 bases respectively, with 10 bases between them. The CDR3: CASSLFFRTGANVLTF. The CDR3 nucleotides read TGTGCCAGCAGTTTATTTTTTAGGACTGGGGCCAACGTCCTGACTTTC.

The chain recombines TRBV20-1 with TRBJ2-2; 12 nucleotides line up with TRBD1. The CDR3 is 15 residues long. Germline-derived CDR1 and CDR2 are DFQATT and SNEGSKA (reference sequence). V trimming: 6 bases; J trimming: 6 bases; junction bases outside the gene matches: 8. CDR3 DNA sequence: TGCAGTGCCCAGGGACAGGGGGCTGATCCCGGGGAGCTGTTTTTT. Protein product: CSAQGQGADPGELFF.

A single count supports this clonotype. This chain connects TRBV20-1 to TRBJ1-5; TRBD1 might be the D (6 bases). CDR1 DFQATT and CDR2 SNEGSKA come from the germline V gene (reference sequence). The V gene lost 3 bases and the J gene lost 0 bases, with 15 bases spanning the gap. The CDR3 has 16 amino acids. The CDR3 DNA follows: TGCAGTGCTAGCGGGAGAGACAGGTATAGCAATCAGCCCCAGCATTTT. This sequence encodes CSASGRDRYSNQPQHF.

V usage is TRBV7-2 and J usage is TRBJ2-7, with D perhaps TRBD2 (6 bases). V was trimmed by 3 bases and J by 1 base, leaving 7 bases between them. The CDR3 is made up of 13 amino acids. Germline values: CDR1 SGHTA, CDR2 FQGNSA. CDR3 loop: CASSLDYSYEQYF. For the CDR3, the DNA is TGTGCCAGCAGCTTGGACTATTCCTACGAGCAGTACTTC.

This chain links TRBV12-3 or TRBV12-4 with TRBJ2-3; D unresolved. The V end was cut by 3 bases, the J end by 4 bases, with 11 bases between. The CDR3 length is 14 residues. This chain's CDR3 is CASSLRSNADTQYF. The CDR3 DNA sequence: TGTGCCAGCAGTTTGAGGTCGAATGCAGATACGCAGTATTTT.